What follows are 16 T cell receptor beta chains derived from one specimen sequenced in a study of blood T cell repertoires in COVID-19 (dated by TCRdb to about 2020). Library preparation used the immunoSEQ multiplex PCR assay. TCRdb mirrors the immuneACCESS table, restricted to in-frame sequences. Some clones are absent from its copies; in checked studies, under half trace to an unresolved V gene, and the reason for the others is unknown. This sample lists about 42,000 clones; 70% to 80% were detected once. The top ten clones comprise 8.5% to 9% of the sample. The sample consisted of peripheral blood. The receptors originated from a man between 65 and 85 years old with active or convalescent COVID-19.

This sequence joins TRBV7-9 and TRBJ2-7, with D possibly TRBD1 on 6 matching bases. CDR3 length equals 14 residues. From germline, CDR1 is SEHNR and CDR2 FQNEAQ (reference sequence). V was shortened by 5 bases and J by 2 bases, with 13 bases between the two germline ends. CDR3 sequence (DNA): TGTGCCAGCAGCATACACAGGGAAACCTACGAGCAGTACTTC. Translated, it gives CASSIHRETYEQYF.

CDR3 region: CASRITGVEKLFF. CDR3 in DNA: TGTGCCAGCAGGATAACAGGCGTCGAAAAACTGTTTTTT. The genes are TRBV12-3 or TRBV12-4 and TRBJ1-4; D is perhaps TRBD1 (5 bases). The CDR3 runs 13 residues. V was pared by 6 bases and J by 8 bases, with 13 bases between.

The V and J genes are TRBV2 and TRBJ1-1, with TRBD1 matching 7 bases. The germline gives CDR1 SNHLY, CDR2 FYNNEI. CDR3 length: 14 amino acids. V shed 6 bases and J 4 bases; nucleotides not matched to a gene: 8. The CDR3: CASRGRTGGTEAFF. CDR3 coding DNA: TGTGCCAGCAGAGGCAGGACAGGAGGCACTGAAGCTTTCTTT.

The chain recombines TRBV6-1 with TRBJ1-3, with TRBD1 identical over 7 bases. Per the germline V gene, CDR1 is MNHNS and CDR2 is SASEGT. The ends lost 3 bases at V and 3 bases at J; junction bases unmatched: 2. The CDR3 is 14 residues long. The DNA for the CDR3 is TGTGCCAGCAGTGATACAGGGGTTGGAAACACCATATATTTT. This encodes CASSDTGVGNTIYF.

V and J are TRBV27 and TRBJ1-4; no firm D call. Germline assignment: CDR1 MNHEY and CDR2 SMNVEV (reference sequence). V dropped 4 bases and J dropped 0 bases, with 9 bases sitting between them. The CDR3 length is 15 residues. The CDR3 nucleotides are TGTGCCAGCAGTTCCCCGGGTACAACTAATGAAAAACTGTTTTTT. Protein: CASSSPGTTNEKLFF.

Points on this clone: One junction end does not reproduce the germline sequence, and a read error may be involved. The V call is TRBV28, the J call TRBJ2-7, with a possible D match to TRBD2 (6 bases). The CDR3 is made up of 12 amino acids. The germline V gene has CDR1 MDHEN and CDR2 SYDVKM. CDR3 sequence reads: CASSTGVYEQHF. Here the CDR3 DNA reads TGTGCCAGCAGTACGGGGGTCTACGAGCAGCACTTC.

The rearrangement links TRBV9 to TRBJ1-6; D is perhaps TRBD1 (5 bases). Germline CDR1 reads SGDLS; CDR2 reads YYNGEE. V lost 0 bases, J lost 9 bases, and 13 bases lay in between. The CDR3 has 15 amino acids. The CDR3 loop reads CASSVAGGVFSPLHF. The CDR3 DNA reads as TGTGCCAGCAGCGTAGCGGGGGGAGTATTTTCACCCCTCCACTTT. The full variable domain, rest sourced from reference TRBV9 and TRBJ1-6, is DSGVTQTPKHLITATGQRVTLRCSPRSGDLSVYWYQQSLDQGLQFLIQYYNGEERAKGNILERFSAQQFPDLHSELNLSSLELGDSALYFCASSVAGGVFSPLHFGNGTRLTVT.

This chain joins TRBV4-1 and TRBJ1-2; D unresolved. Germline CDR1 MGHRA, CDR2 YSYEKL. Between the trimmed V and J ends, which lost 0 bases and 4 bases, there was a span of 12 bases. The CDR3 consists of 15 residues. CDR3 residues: CASSQEGRAGYGYTF. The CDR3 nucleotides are TGCGCCAGCAGCCAAGAAGGGAGGGCCGGCTATGGCTACACCTTC.

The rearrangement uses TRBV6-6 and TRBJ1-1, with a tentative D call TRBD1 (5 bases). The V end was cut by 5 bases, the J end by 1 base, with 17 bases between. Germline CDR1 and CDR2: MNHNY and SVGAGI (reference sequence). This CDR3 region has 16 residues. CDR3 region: CASSTRGGKENTEAFF. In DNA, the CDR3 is TGTGCCAGCAGTACCCGGGGGGGTAAAGAGAACACTGAAGCTTTCTTT.

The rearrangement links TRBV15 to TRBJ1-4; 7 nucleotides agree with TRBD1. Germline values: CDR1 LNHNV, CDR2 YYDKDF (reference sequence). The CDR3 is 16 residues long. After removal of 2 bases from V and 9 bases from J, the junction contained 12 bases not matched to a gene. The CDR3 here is CATSRLPGQRTKKLFF. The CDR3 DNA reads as TGTGCCACCAGCAGACTTCCGGGACAGAGGACGAAAAAACTGTTTTTT.

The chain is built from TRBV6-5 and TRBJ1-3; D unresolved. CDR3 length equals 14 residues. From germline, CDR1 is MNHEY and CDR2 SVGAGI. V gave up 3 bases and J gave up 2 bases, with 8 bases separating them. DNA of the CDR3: TGTGCCAGCAGTTATTCGAGCACTGGAAACACCATATATTTT. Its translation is CASSYSSTGNTIYF.

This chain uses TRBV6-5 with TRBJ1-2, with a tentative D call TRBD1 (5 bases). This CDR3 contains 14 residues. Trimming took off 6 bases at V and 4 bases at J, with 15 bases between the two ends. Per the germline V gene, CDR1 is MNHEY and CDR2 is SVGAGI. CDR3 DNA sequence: TGTGCCAGCAGCAAGGACCCTCAGGGCTATGGCTACACCTTC. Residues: CASSKDPQGYGYTF.

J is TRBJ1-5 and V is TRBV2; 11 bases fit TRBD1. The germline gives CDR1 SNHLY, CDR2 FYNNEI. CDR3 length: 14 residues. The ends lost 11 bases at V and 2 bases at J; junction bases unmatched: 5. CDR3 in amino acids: CAGQGAGGNQPQHF. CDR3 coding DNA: TGTGCCGGACAGGGGGCGGGGGGCAATCAGCCCCAGCATTTT.

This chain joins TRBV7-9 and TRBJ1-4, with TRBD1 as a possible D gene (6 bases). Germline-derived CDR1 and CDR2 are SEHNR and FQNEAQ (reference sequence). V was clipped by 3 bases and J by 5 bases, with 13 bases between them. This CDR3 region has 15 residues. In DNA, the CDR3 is TGTGCCAGCAGCTTCTACATACAGGGAAATGAAAAACTGTTTTTT. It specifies CASSFYIQGNEKLFF.

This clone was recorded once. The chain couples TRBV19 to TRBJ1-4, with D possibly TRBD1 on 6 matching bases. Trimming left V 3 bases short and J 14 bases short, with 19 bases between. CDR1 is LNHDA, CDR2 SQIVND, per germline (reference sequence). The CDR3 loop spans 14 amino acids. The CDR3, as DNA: TGTGCCAGTAGTATGGGCCAGGGGATGAAAGGGCTGTTTTTT. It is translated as CASSMGQGMKGLFF.

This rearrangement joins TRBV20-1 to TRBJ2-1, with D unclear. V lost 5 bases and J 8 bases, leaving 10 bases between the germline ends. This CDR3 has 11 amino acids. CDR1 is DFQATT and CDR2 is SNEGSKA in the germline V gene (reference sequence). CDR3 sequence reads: CSASAGHEQFF. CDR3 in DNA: TGCAGTGCTTCTGCTGGCCATGAGCAGTTCTTC.